The T cell receptor beta chain under discussion was sequenced for a study of neoadjuvant anti-PD-1 for oral cavity cancer. CDR1 and CDR2 from the germline V gene are SGDLS and YYNGEE. This CDR3 is built from 15 residues. V shed 0 bases and J shed 4 bases, with 10 bases lying between them. Details on this clone: The antigen is unknown.

The method was immunoSEQ multiplex PCR; TCRdb's version includes in-frame clones alone and lacks a portion of them. Found here are more than 15,000 clones, over 65% of them singletons; the top ten hold around 2.8%. General study results and limits: PBMC Gini-index clonality exceeded responders' in non-responders post-nivolumab.

This sequence originates from a person between 40 and 85 years old with oral cavity squamous cell carcinoma. Sequenced here: PBMCs, sampled before nivolumab (anti-PD-1) treatment. V usage is TRBV9 and J usage is TRBJ2-2, with D uncertain. The chain's CDR3 is CASSVDPLGTGELFF. In nucleotides, the CDR3 is TGTGCCAGCAGCGTAGACCCCTTGGGCACCGGGGAGCTGTTTTTT.